The 18 T cell receptor beta chains given below trace back to one sample, sequenced in a study of cytomegalovirus exposure and HLA in healthy donors. PCR employed 60 Vbeta and 13 Jbeta primers. TCRdb's copy holds only in-frame clones and misses some; the assay was immunoSEQ multiplex PCR. The sample lists about 83,000 clones; roughly 76% were seen once. Specimen: PBMCs. These receptors originate from a woman younger than 45 in good health and CMV-seronegative.

The V and J genes are TRBV4-1 and TRBJ1-1, with TRBD1 matching over 9 bases. Germline loops: CDR1 MGHRA, CDR2 YSYEKL. The CDR3 runs to 17 residues. The trim removed 4 bases at V and 4 bases at J, leaving 13 bases unmatched. CDR3 residues: CASSPFPPQTGGTEAFF. The CDR3 bases are TGCGCCAGCAGCCCCTTCCCCCCACAGACAGGGGGCACTGAAGCTTTCTTT.

CDR3 protein: CASSPGWVGNTIYF. Written as DNA, the CDR3 is TGTGCCAGCAGTCCAGGGTGGGTCGGAAACACCATATATTTT. V is TRBV6-5 and J is TRBJ1-3; possible D gene TRBD1, 5 bases. The CDR3 has 14 amino acids. Trimming stripped 5 bases from V and 4 bases from J, with 12 bases between. Germline loops: CDR1 MNHEY, CDR2 SVGAGI.

About this clone: The junction and the germline gene differ at one end; a read error may be behind it. The chain has TRBV29-1 and TRBJ1-2, with D tentatively TRBD1 (6 bases). This CDR3 is built from 12 residues. Germline V gives CDR1 SQVTM, CDR2 ANQGSEA. The CDR3 bases are TGCAGCTTCCCGACAGGCAACTATGGCTACACCTTT. This translates into CSFPTGNYGYTF.

This clone was seen only a few times. This chain joins TRBV28 and TRBJ1-1, with TRBD1 matching 7 bases. Germline CDR1 reads MDHEN; CDR2 reads SYDVKM. J was trimmed by 2 bases and V by 5 bases; bases with no gene match: 20. The CDR3 runs to 19 residues. CDR3 in DNA: TGTGCCAGCAGTCGCTTGGAAACAAGGGGGCTTAGGGATAACACTGAAGCTTTCTTT. It encodes CASSRLETRGLRDNTEAFF.

The chain recombines TRBV19 with TRBJ2-3, with TRBD2 matching over 9 bases. The germline V gene has CDR1 LNHDA and CDR2 SQIVND (reference sequence). The V gene end was trimmed by 3 bases and the J gene end by 5 bases; junction bases not matched to a gene: 12. This CDR3 spans 17 amino acids. The CDR3 spells CASSIGVAGAIGDTQYF. CDR3 DNA: TGTGCCAGTAGTATCGGGGTAGCGGGGGCCATTGGAGATACGCAGTATTTT.

The chain is built from TRBV4-3 and TRBJ2-7, with 9 positions matching TRBD1. CDR3 length: 13 residues. Losses at the gene ends were 2 bases for V and 5 bases for J; bases not matched to a gene: 1. Germline values: CDR1 LGHNA, CDR2 YSLEER. In nucleotides, the CDR3 is TGCGCCAGCAGCCAACGGGACAGGGACGAGCAGTACTTC. This sequence encodes CASSQRDRDEQYF.

The rearrangement links TRBV4-3 to TRBJ1-1; no firm D call. V was shortened by 1 base and J by 4 bases, with 13 bases between the two germline ends. Germline values: CDR1 LGHNA, CDR2 YSLEER. The CDR3 is 15 amino acids. The CDR3 region is CASSQVPGMITEAFF. The DNA of the CDR3 is TGCGCCAGCAGCCAAGTGCCGGGTATGATCACTGAAGCTTTCTTT.

The V call is TRBV19, the J call TRBJ1-5; D gene unclear. This CDR3 comprises 16 residues. Trimming cost V 7 bases and J 2 bases, with 18 bases left between them. Germline V CDR1 and CDR2: LNHDA, SQIVND (reference sequence). The CDR3 sequence is CASTPYRVEGNQPQHF. For the CDR3, the DNA is TGTGCCAGTACCCCTTACAGAGTTGAAGGCAATCAGCCCCAGCATTTT. Complete variable domain (other parts from reference TRBV19 and TRBJ1-5): DGGITQSPKYLFRKEGQNVTLSCEQNLNHDAMYWYRQDPGQGLRLIYYSQIVNDFQKGDIAEGYSVSREKKESFPLTVTSAQKNPTAFYLCASTPYRVEGNQPQHFGDGTRLSIL.

The chain couples TRBV11-2 to TRBJ2-2; D may be TRBD1 (6 bases). Trimming removed 2 bases at V and 7 bases at J, with 14 bases between. The CDR3 consists of 15 residues. Germline lookup yields CDR1 SGHAT and CDR2 FQNNGV. The chain's CDR3 is CASSLTRTVVGELFF. CDR3 DNA sequence: TGTGCCAGCAGCTTAACTAGGACAGTGGTCGGGGAGCTGTTTTTT.

The J gene is TRBJ1-1, the V gene TRBV6-5; 7 bases map to TRBD1. There are 16 residues in the CDR3. V was clipped by 2 bases and J by 1 base; unmatched bases: 7. Germline CDR1 and CDR2: MNHEY and SVGAGI. The CDR3 region is CASSYIGTDSNTEAFF. DNA for the CDR3: TGTGCCAGCAGTTACATCGGGACAGATTCGAACACTGAAGCTTTCTTT.

This clone was seen a few times. The chain combines TRBV5-1 with TRBJ2-5; D perhaps matches TRBD2 (5 bases). This CDR3 comprises 14 residues. Germline V CDR1 and CDR2: SGHRS, YFSETQ. V lost 1 base, J lost 4 bases, and 11 bases lay in between. The CDR3 nucleotides are TGCGCCAGCAGCTTGAGCGAGGGTGGAGAGACCCAGTACTTC. It is translated as CASSLSEGGETQYF.

This clone appeared a few times. The chain links TRBV5-4 to TRBJ1-3, with no clear D. Germline loops: CDR1 SGHNT, CDR2 YYREEE (reference sequence). V was clipped by 5 bases and J by 0 bases, with 12 bases between them. This CDR3 is built from 15 residues. CDR3 in amino acids: CASSFVTPSGNTIYF. DNA of the CDR3: TGTGCCAGCAGTTTTGTGACACCCTCTGGAAACACCATATATTTT.

This chain links TRBV5-6 with TRBJ1-3; D not resolved. This CDR3 has 17 amino acids. CDR1 and CDR2 from the germline V gene are SGHDT and YYEEEE. The V end was cut by 1 base, the J end by 0 bases, with 14 bases between. The CDR3 DNA follows: TGTGCCAGCAGCTTGATCTCGGTCCGCCTCTCTGGAAACACCATATATTTT. Amino acid sequence: CASSLISVRLSGNTIYF.

The chain is built from TRBV9 and TRBJ2-5; TRBD1 aligns across 7 bases. The junction had 4 bases not matched to a gene; V was cut back by 4 bases and J by 1 base. CDR3 length equals 14 residues. Germline loops: CDR1 SGDLS, CDR2 YYNGEE. DNA of the CDR3: TGTGCCAGCAGCAGAGGACAGGTCCAAGAGACCCAGTACTTC. This gives the protein CASSRGQVQETQYF.

The gene calls are TRBV28 and TRBJ1-1; D unclear. Germline lookup yields CDR1 MDHEN and CDR2 SYDVKM. The V and J ends lost 6 bases and 5 bases respectively, with 7 bases between them. CDR3 length: 11 residues. This CDR3 reads CASRSVTEAFF. The CDR3, as DNA: TGTGCCAGCAGATCAGTTACTGAAGCTTTCTTT.

V and J are TRBV20-1 and TRBJ1-1, with D possibly being TRBD1 (6 bases). Germline-derived CDR1 and CDR2 are DFQATT and SNEGSKA (reference sequence). This CDR3 contains 11 residues. The V end lost 6 bases, the J end lost 5 bases, and 10 bases lay between the germline ends. Here the CDR3 reads CSAGRGTEAFF. For the CDR3, the DNA is TGCAGTGCAGGGAGGGGGACTGAAGCTTTCTTT.

The chain couples TRBV2 to TRBJ2-7, with TRBD2 as a possible D gene (6 bases). V lost 3 bases to trimming and J lost 3 bases, with 6 bases between them. CDR3 length: 12 amino acids. Germline CDR1 SNHLY, CDR2 FYNNEI. The CDR3 spells CASSDGGYEQYF. The CDR3 bases are TGTGCCAGCAGTGACGGGGGCTACGAGCAGTACTTC.

V usage is TRBV9 and J usage is TRBJ2-1, with TRBD1 matching 8 bases. The V and J ends lost 0 bases and 8 bases, in that order; junction bases with no gene match: 10. The V gene's germline CDR1 is SGDLS and CDR2 YYNGEE. The CDR3 has 16 amino acids. The CDR3 nucleotides read TGTGCCAGCAGCGTAGAAGGGGACAGGTTTTCGGATGAGCAGTTCTTC. As protein: CASSVEGDRFSDEQFF.